This T cell receptor beta chain came from a study of T cells in localized non-small cell lung cancer. General study results and limits: Sequencing was restricted to one tumor region; therefore, heterogeneity remains possible. Median roughly 57 top-100 tumor clones were shared with paired adjacent lung.

Note on this clone: Its target is unknown.

Generated by immunoSEQ multiplex PCR, the TCRdb table keeps only in-frame clones and is missing some. This repertoire shows tens of thousands of clones, around 84% found once; its top ten account for 1.3%. The junction had 3 bases not matched to a gene; V was cut back by 4 bases and J by 1 base. The germline V gene has CDR1 SQVTM and CDR2 ANQGSEA. The CDR3 runs to 15 residues. The chain combines TRBV29-1 with TRBJ2-5; TRBD2 matches 13 bases. This TCR was recovered from a female donor aged 60 or older with stage I lung adenocarcinoma. The sequencing used peripheral blood, collected before any cancer treatment. This CDR3 is CSVVGTSGIQETQYF. The DNA for the CDR3 is TGCAGCGTTGTAGGGACTAGCGGGATCCAAGAGACCCAGTACTTC.